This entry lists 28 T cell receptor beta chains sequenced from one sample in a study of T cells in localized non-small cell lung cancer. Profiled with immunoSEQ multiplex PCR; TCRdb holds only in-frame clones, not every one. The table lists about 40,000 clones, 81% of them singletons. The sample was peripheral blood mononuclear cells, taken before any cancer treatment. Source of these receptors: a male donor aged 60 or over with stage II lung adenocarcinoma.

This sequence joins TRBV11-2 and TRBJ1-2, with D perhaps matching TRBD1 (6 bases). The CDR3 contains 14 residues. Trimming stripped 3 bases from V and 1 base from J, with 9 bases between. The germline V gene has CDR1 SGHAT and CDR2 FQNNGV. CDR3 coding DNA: TGTGCCAGCAGCTTCGAGGGGGGTAACTATGGCTACACCTTC. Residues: CASSFEGGNYGYTF.

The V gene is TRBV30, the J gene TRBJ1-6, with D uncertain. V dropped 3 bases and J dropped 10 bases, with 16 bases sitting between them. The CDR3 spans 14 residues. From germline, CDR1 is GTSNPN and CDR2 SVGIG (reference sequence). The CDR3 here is CAWREAGLRSPLHF. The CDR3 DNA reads TGTGCCTGGAGGGAAGCGGGTTTAAGGTCACCCCTCCACTTT. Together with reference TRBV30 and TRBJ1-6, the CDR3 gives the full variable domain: SQTIHQWPATLVQPVGSPLSLECTVEGTSNPNLYWYRQAAGRGLQLLFYSVGIGQISSEVPQNLSASRPQDRQFILSSKKLLLSDSGFYLCAWREAGLRSPLHFGNGTRLTVT.

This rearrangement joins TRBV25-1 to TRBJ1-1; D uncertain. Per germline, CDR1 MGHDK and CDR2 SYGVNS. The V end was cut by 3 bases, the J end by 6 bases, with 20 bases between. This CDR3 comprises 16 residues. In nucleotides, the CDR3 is TGTGCCAGCAGTGATTCCCTTCTTGGGTCTGCTCCTGAAGCTTTCTTT. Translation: CASSDSLLGSAPEAFF.

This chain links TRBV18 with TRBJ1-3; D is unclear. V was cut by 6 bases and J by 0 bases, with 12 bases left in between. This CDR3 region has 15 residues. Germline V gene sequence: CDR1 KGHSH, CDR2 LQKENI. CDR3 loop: CASSRLAYSGNTIYF. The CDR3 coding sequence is TGTGCCAGCTCTCGGTTAGCTTACTCTGGAAACACCATATATTTT.

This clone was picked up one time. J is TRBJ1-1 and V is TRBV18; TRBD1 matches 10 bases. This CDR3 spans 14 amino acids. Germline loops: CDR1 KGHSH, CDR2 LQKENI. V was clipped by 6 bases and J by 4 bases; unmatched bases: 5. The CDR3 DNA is TGTGCCAGCTCGGGACAGGGGCTGGGCACTGAAGCTTTCTTT. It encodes CASSGQGLGTEAFF.

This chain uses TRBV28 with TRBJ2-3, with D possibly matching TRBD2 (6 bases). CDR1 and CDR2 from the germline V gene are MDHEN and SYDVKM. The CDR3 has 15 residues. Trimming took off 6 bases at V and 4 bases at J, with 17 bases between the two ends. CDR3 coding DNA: TGTGCCAGCAGAATAGGTGGAGGGGCCCCAGATACGCAGTATTTT. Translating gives CASRIGGGAPDTQYF.

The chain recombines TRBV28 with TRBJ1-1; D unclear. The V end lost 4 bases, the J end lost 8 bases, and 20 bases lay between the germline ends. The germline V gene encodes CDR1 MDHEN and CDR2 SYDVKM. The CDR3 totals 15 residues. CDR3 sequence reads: CASSSYTSGPGEAFF. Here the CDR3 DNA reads TGTGCCAGCAGTTCTTATACCTCCGGGCCCGGCGAAGCTTTCTTT.

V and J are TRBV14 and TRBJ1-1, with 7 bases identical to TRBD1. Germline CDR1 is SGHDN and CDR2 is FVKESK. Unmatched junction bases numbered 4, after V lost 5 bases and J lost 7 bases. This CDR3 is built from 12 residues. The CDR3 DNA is TGTGCCAGCAGCTACTGGACAGGTGAAGCTTTCTTT. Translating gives CASSYWTGEAFF.

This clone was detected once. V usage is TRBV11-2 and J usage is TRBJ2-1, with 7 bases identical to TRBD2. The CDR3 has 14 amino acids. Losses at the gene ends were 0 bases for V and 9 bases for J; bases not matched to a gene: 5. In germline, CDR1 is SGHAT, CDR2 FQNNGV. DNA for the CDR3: TGTGCCAGCAGCTTAGATCGAGAGCGGGGTGAGCAGTTCTTC. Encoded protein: CASSLDRERGEQFF.

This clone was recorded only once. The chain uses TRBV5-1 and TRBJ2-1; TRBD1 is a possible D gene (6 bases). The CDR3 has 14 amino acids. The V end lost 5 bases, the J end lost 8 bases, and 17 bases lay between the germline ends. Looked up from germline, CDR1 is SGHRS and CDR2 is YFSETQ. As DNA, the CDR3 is TGCGCCAGCAGTCGGCAGGGGACGAGGGATGAGCAGTTCTTC. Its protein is CASSRQGTRDEQFF.

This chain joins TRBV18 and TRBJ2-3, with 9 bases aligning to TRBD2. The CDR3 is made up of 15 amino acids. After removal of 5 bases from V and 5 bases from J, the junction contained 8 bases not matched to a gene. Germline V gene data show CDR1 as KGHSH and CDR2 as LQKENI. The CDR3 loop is CASSTIAGAEDTQYF. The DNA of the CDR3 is TGTGCCAGCTCAACGATAGCGGGAGCTGAAGATACGCAGTATTTT.

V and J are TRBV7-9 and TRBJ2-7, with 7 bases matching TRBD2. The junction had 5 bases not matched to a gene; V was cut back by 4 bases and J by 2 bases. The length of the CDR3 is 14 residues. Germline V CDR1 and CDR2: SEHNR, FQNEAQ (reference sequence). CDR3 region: CASSSGLGPYEQYF. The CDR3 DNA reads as TGTGCCAGCAGCTCCGGACTAGGCCCCTACGAGCAGTACTTC. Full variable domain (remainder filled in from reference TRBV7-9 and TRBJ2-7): DTGVSQNPRHKITKRGQNVTFRCDPISEHNRLYWYRQTLGQGPEFLTYFQNEAQLEKSRLLSDRFSAERPKGSFSTLEIQRTEQGDSAMYLCASSSGLGPYEQYFGPGTRLTVT.

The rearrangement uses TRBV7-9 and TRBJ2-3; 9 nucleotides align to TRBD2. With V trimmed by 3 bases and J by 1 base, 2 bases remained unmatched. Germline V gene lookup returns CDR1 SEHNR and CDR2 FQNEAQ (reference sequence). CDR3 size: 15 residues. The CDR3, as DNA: TGTGCCAGCAGCTTGGGCGGGAGGGGCACAGATACGCAGTATTTT. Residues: CASSLGGRGTDTQYF.

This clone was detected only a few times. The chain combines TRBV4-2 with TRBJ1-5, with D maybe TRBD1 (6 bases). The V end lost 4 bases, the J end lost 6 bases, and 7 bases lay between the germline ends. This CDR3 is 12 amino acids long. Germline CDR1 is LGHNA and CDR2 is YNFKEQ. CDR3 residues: CASSLGGQPQHF. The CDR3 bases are TGTGCCAGCAGCCTAGGGGGTCAGCCCCAGCATTTT.

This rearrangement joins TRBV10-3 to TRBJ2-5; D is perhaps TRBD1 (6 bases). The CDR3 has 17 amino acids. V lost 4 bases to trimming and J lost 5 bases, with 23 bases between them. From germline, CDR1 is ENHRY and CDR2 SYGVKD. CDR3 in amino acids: CAISGSGAAIGEETQYF. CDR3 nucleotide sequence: TGTGCCATCAGTGGTTCAGGGGCGGCAATCGGAGAGGAGACCCAGTACTTC.

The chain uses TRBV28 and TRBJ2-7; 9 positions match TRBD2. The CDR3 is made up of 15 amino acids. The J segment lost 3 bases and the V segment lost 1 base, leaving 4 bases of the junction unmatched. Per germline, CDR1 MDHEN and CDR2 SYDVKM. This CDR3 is CASSLYAGGDYEQYF. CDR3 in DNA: TGTGCCAGCAGTTTATATGCGGGAGGGGACTACGAGCAGTACTTC.

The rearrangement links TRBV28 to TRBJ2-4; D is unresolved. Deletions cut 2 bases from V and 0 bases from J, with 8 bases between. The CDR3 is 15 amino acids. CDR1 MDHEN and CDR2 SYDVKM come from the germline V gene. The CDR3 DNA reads TGTGCCAGCAGTTTAGCAGAGCTAGCCAAAAACATTCAGTACTTC. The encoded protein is CASSLAELAKNIQYF.

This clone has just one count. The DNA of the CDR3 is TGTGCCAGCAGCCAGACCTTTAACACTGAAGCTTTCTTT. Its translation: CASSQTFNTEAFF. The rearrangement links TRBV5-4 to TRBJ1-1, with unresolved D. The CDR3 extends over 13 amino acids. V dropped 4 bases and J dropped 2 bases, with 9 bases sitting between them. Germline V gene sequence: CDR1 SGHNT, CDR2 YYREEE (reference sequence).

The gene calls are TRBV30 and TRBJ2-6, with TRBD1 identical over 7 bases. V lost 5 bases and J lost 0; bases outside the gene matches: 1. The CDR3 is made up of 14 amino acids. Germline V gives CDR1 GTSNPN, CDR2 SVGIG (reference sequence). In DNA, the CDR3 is TGTGCCTGGGACAGGGCCTCTGGGGCCAACGTCCTGACTTTC. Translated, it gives CAWDRASGANVLTF. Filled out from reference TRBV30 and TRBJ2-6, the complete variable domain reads SQTIHQWPATLVQPVGSPLSLECTVEGTSNPNLYWYRQAAGRGLQLLFYSVGIGQISSEVPQNLSASRPQDRQFILSSKKLLLSDSGFYLCAWDRASGANVLTFGAGSRLTVL.

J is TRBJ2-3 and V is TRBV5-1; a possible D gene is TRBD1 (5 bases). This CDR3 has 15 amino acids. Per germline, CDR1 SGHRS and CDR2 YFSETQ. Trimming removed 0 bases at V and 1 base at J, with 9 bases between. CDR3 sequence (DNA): TGCGCCAGCAGCTTGGACAGGAAGCGCACAGATACGCAGTATTTT. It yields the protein CASSLDRKRTDTQYF.

CDR3 nucleotide sequence: TGCGCCAGCAGCCAATTCCAGACAGACCCCTATGGCTACACCTTC. Translation: CASSQFQTDPYGYTF. The chain has TRBV4-1 and TRBJ1-2; D perhaps matches TRBD1 (5 bases). The CDR3 is made up of 15 amino acids. The germline V and J ends were trimmed by 2 bases and 4 bases, with 14 bases remaining between them. Germline V lookup: CDR1 MGHRA, CDR2 YSYEKL.

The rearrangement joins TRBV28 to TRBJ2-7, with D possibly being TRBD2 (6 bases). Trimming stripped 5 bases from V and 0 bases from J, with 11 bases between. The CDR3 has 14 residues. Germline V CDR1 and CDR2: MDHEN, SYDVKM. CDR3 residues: CASSRRGSSYEQYF. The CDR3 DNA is TGTGCCAGCAGTCGTCGGGGGAGCTCCTACGAGCAGTACTTC.

CDR3 in amino acids: CASRERANTGELFF. CDR3 DNA: TGTGCCAGCAGGGAGCGCGCGAACACCGGGGAGCTGTTTTTT. The chain employs TRBV7-2 and TRBJ2-2; the D is unclear. CDR3 size: 14 residues. V gave up 6 bases and J gave up 0 bases, with 8 bases separating them. Germline V gene data show CDR1 as SGHTA and CDR2 as FQGNSA.

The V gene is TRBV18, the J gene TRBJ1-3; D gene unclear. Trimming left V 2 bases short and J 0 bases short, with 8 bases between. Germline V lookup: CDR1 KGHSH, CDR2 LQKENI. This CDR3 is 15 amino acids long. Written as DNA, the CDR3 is TGTGCCAGCTCACCATTTGACAACTCTGGAAACACCATATATTTT. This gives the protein CASSPFDNSGNTIYF.

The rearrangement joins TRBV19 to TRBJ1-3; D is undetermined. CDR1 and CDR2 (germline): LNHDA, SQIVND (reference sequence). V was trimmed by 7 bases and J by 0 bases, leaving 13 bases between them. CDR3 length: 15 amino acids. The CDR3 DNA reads TGTGCCAGTACTATGTCGGCCGGCTCTGGAAACACCATATATTTT. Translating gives CASTMSAGSGNTIYF.

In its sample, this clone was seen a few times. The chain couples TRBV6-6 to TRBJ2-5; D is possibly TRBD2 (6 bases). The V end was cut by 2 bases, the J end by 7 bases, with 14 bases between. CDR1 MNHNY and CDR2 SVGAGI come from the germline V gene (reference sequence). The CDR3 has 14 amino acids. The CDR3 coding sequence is TGTGCCAGCAGTTACGGAACGGCCGGGAGGACCCAGTACTTC. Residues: CASSYGTAGRTQYF.

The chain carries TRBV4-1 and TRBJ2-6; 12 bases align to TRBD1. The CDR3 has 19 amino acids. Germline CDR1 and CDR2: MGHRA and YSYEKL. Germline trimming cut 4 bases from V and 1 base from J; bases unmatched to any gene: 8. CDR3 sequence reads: CASSPSPGQGASGANVLTF. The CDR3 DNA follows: TGCGCCAGCAGCCCCTCCCCGGGACAGGGGGCATCTGGGGCCAACGTCCTGACTTTC.

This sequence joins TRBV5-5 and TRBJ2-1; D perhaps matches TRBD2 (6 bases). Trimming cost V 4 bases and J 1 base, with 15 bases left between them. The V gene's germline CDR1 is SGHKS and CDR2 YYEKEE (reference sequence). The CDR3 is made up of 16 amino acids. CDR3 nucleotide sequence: TGTGCCAGCAGCCGTCCGTCCGGACTATCCTACAATGAGCAGTTCTTC. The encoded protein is CASSRPSGLSYNEQFF. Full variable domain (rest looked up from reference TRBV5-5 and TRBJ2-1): DAGVTQSPTHLIKTRGQQVTLRCSPISGHKSVSWYQQVLGQGPQFIFQYYEKEERGRGNFPDRFSARQFPNYSSELNVNALLLGDSALYLCASSRPSGLSYNEQFFGPGTRLTVL.